This T cell receptor (beta chain) originates from a study of cytomegalovirus exposure and HLA in healthy donors. The CDR3 has 14 residues. Germline CDR1 reads MNHNS; CDR2 reads SASEGT. Trimming removed 6 bases from V and 4 bases from J; junction bases left unmatched: 6. Study-level results: Published work reported that the classifier diagnosed cytomegalovirus status with high specificity and sensitivity. The authors later found HLA-associated TCR beta chains more clonally expanded than equally common others. Immune exposure information comprised only CMV serostatus.

The PCR ran on 60 Vbeta and 13 Jbeta primers. Assay: immunoSEQ multiplex PCR; the TCRdb copy retains only in-frame clones and omits some. The data hold under 150,000 clones, with approximately 9% observed a single time. There are a few counts of this clone. The antigen is not known. The chain recombines TRBV6-1 with TRBJ1-2; TRBD1 agrees at 9 bases. The specimen sequenced was PBMCs. The receptor was isolated from a male donor in good health and CMV-seronegative. CDR3 residues: CASRRTGETYGYTF. CDR3 coding DNA: TGTGCCAGCAGAAGGACAGGGGAGACCTATGGCTACACCTTC.